This entry concerns a single TCR beta chain. This clonotype was counted a few times. The clone's antigen remains unknown. No clone much larger than this one lies a single base away; base qualities are absent. These data come from a study of T cell repertoires in cytomegalovirus infection (dated by TCRdb to the late 2010s). Regarding the study in general: The peptide stimulations were aimed at well-studied HLA-B-restricted epitopes as well as recently identified HLA-C-restricted CMV epitopes, whose presentation resists viral immunomodulation. Donor HLA type was relevant to the analysis, because carriage of CMV infection together with the matching HLA type was indicated by public TCR beta signatures. Overall results and qualifications from the work: In the ex vivo response, HLA-C-restricted CMV-specific TCR beta clonotypes were dominant, and in two of eight donors the single most frequent clonotype came from this HLA-C-restricted group. In both this cohort and an independent cohort of a few hundred donors, the cumulative frequency of public TCR beta family members distinguished carriers of CMV infection plus the relevant HLA type.

The sample's treatment or condition label, in plain terms: in vitro stimulation with specific CMV peptide epitopes to enrich CMV-specific T cells. The reads were generated on an Illumina HiSeq 1500. TCRdb reanalyzed the raw reads on its own, using fastp at Q25 for trimming and MiXCR for clone calling, and kept in-frame beta chains. Each CDR3 protein appears once, grouped with its most common genes and DNA. The sample yields about 920,000 distinct CDR3 sequences; approximately 33% were counted once. Clones ranked in the top ten supply over 10% of the sample. Counted from cysteine to phenylalanine, this CDR3 has 14 amino acids. This entry keeps only the CDR3 DNA: 42 bases, framed from base 1. V drops 3 bases and J drops 1 base, leaving 10 bases in between. CDR1 MGHRA and CDR2 YSYEKL were looked up in the germline V gene.

The sequence joins TRBV4-1 to TRBJ2-7; TRBD1 is perhaps the D gene, given 6 matching bases. The specimen comprised cultured CD8+ T cells from PBMCs, sampled from culture after CMV antigen stimulation. The TCR sequence derives from a human donor in good health (CMV status not recorded). Some clones in this sample may be carry-over from other donors' samples. DNA sequence: TGCGCCAGCAGCCAGGGCAGGGGATCCTACGAGCAGTACTTC. It specifies CASSQGRGSYEQYF.